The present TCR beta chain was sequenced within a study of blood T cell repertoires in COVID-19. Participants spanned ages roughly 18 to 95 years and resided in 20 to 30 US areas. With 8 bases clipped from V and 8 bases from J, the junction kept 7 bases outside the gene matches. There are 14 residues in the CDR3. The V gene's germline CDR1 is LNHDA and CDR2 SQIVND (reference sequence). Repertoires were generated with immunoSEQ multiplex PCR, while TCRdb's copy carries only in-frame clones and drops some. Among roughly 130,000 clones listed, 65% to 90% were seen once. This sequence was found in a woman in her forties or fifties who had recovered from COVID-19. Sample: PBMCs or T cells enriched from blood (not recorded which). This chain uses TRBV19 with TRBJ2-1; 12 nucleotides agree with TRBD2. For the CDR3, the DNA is TGTGCCAGTCAGACTAGCGGGGGTTGGTATGAGCAGTTCTTC. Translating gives CASQTSGGWYEQFF.